This TCR beta chain was recovered during a study of cytomegalovirus exposure and HLA in healthy donors. Overall study results and limits: Researchers reportedly found TCR beta sequences accurately predicted most subjects' HLA-A and HLA-B alleles. Many donors carried some public TCRs, although rarity characterized most TCR sequences.

This CDR3 spans 13 amino acids. Germline V gene data show CDR1 as ENHRY and CDR2 as SYGVKD. V lost 4 bases to trimming and J lost 3 bases, with 6 bases between them. It was healthy bone marrow donors who served as donors. This clone was counted between two and nine times. Its antigen is unidentified. PCR was performed using 60 Vbeta and 13 Jbeta primers. Under the authors' procedure: A later analysis counted 65 million to 90 million unique TCR beta chains, around 10 million shared. Here immunoSEQ multiplex PCR was the method, and the copy in TCRdb shows in-frame clones only, minus some. The D gene and trimming were derived from the DNA, and the V and J assignments and clone size from that table. The table lists about 130,000 clones, approximately 80% of them singletons.

V usage is TRBV10-3 and J usage is TRBJ2-2, with D maybe TRBD2 (5 bases). The receptor's source is a man aged 40-50 years in good health and CMV-seronegative. Material for sequencing was PBMCs. The CDR3 region is CAISGGDTGELFF. CDR3 nucleotides: TGTGCCATCAGTGGGGGAGACACCGGGGAGCTGTTTTTT.